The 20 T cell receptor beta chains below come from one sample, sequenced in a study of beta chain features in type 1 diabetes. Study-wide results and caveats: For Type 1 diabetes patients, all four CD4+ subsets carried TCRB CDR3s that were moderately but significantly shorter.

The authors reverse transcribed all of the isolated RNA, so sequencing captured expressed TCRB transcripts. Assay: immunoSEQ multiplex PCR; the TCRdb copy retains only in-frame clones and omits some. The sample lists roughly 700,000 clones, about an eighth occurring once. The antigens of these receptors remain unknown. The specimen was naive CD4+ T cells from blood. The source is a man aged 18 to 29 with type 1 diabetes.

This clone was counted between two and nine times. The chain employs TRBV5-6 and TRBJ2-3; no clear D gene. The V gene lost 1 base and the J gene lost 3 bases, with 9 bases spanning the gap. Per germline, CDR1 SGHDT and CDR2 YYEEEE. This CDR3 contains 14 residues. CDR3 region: CASSLSYSTDTQYF. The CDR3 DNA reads TGTGCCAGCAGCTTGAGTTACTCGACAGATACGCAGTATTTT.

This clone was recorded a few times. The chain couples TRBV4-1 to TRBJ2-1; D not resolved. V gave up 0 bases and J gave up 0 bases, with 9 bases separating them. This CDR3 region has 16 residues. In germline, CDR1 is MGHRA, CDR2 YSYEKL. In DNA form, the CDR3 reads TGCGCCAGCAGCCAAGATTCCACAAGCTCCTACAATGAGCAGTTCTTC. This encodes CASSQDSTSSYNEQFF.

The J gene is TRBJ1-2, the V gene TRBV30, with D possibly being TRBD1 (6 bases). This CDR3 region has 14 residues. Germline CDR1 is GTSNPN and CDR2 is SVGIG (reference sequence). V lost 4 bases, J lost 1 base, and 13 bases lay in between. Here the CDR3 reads CAWIRDNNNYGYTF. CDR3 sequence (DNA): TGTGCCTGGATCCGGGACAACAATAACTATGGCTACACCTTC.

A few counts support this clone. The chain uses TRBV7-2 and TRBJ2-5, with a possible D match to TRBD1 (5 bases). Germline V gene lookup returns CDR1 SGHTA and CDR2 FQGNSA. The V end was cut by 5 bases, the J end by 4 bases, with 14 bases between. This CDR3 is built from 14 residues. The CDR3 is CASSPHMGLETQYF. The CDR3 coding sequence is TGTGCCAGCAGCCCCCATATGGGGCTAGAGACCCAGTACTTC.

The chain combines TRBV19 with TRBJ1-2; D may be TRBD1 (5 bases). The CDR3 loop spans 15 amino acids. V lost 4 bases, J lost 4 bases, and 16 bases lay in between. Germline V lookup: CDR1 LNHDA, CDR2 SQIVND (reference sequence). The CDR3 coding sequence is TGTGCCAGTAGTACTCTGACAGCTAATCTCTATGGCTACACCTTC. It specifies CASSTLTANLYGYTF.

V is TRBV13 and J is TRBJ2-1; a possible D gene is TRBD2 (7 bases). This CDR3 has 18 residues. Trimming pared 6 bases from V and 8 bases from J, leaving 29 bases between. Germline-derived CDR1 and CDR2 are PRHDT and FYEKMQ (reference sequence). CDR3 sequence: CASSPWGRGTLSRDEQFF. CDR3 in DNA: TGTGCCAGCAGTCCTTGGGGGCGGGGGACCCTCTCACGCGATGAGCAGTTCTTC. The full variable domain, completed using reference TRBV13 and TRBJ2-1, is AAGVIQSPRHLIKEKRETATLKCYPIPRHDTVYWYQQGPGQDPQFLISFYEKMQSDKGSIPDRFSAQQFSDYHSELNMSSLELGDSALYFCASSPWGRGTLSRDEQFFGPGTRLTVL.

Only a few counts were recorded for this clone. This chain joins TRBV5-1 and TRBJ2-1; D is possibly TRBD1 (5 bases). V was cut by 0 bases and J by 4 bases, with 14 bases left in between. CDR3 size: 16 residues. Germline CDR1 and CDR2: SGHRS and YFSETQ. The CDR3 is CASSLAPDSSYNEQFF. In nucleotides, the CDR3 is TGCGCCAGCAGCTTGGCCCCCGACAGTTCTTACAATGAGCAGTTCTTC. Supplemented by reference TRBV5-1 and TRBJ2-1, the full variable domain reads KAGVTQTPRYLIKTRGQQVTLSCSPISGHRSVSWYQQTPGQGLQFLFEYFSETQRNKGNFPGRFSGRQFSNSRSEMNVSTLELGDSALYLCASSLAPDSSYNEQFFGPGTRLTVL.

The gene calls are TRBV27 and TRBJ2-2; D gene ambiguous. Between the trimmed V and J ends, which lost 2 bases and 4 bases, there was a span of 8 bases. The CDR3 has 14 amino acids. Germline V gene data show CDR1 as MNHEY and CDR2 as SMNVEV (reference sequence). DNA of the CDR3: TGTGCCAGCAGTTTAGTAGGTATCACCGGGGAGCTGTTTTTT. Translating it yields CASSLVGITGELFF.

CDR3 loop: CASNERGSSYEQYF. CDR3 in DNA: TGTGCCAGTAACGAGAGGGGGAGCTCCTACGAGCAGTACTTC. The chain carries TRBV19 and TRBJ2-7; a possible D gene is TRBD1 (6 bases). The CDR3 spans 14 residues. Germline V lookup: CDR1 LNHDA, CDR2 SQIVND (reference sequence). Trimming took off 7 bases at V and 0 bases at J, with 13 bases between the two ends.

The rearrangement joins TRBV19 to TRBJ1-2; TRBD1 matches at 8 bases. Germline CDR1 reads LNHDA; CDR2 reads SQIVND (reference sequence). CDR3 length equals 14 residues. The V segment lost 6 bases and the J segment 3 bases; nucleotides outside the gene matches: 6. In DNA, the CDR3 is TGTGCCAGTAGGAGGGGACAGGTGGACTATGGCTACACCTTC. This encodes CASRRGQVDYGYTF.

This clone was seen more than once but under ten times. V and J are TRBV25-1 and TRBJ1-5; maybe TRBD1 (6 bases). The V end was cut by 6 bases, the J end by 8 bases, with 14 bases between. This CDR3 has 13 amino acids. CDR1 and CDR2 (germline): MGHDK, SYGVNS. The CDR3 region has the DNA TGTGCCAGCAGCCTTGGGGGCCAAGAGCCCCAGCATTTT. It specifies CASSLGGQEPQHF.

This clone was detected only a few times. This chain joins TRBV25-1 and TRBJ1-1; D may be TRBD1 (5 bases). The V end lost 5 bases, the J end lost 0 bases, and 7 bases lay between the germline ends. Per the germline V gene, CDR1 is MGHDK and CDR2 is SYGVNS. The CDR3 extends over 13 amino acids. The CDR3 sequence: CASSLTVNTEAFF. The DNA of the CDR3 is TGTGCCAGCAGTTTGACAGTGAACACTGAAGCTTTCTTT.

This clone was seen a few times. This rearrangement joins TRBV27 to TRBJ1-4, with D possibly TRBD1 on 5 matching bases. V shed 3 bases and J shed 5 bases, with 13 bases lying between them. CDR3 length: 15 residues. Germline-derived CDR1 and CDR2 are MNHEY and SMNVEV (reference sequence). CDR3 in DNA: TGTGCCAGCAGTTTTGGAGGGGCCTGGAATGAAAAACTGTTTTTT. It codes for CASSFGGAWNEKLFF.

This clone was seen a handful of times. CDR3 sequence: CASSESGTEYGYTF. CDR3 in DNA: TGTGCCAGCAGTGAGAGCGGGACTGAATATGGCTACACCTTC. The chain combines TRBV2 with TRBJ1-2; D is possibly TRBD1 (5 bases). The germline V gene has CDR1 SNHLY and CDR2 FYNNEI. With 3 bases removed from V and 5 bases from J, the gap between germline ends came to 13 bases. The CDR3 spans 14 residues.

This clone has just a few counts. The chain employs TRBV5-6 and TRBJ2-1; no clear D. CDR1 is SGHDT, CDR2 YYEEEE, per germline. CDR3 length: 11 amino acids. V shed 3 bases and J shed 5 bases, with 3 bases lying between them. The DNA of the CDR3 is TGTGCCAGCAGCTCTGACAATGAGCAGTTCTTC. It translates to CASSSDNEQFF.

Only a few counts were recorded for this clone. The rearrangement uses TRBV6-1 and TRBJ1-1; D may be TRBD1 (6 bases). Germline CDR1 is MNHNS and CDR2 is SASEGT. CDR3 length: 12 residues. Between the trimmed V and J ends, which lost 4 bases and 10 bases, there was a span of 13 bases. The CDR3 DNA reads TGTGCCAGCAGTGTCAACAGGGAGGGAGCTTTCTTT. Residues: CASSVNREGAFF.

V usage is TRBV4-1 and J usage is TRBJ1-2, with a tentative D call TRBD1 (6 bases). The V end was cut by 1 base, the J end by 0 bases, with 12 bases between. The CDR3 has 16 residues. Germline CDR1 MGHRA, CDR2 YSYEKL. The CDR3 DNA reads TGCGCCAGCAGCCAAGCGGACAGTTACGCTAACTATGGCTACACCTTC. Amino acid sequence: CASSQADSYANYGYTF.

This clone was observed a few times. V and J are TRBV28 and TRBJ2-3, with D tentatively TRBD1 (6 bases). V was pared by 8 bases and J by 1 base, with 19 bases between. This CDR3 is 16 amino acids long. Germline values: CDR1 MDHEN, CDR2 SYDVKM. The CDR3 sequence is CASPTSKGERTDTQYF. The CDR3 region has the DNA TGTGCCAGCCCTACGTCTAAGGGGGAGCGCACAGATACGCAGTATTTT.

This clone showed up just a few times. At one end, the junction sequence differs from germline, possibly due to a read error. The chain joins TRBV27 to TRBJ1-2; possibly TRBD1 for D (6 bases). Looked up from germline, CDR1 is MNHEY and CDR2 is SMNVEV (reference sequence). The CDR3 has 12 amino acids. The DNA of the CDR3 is TGTGCCAGCACCCCGGCCTACGAGGGGGGCGGCTTC. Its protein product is CASTPAYEGGGF.

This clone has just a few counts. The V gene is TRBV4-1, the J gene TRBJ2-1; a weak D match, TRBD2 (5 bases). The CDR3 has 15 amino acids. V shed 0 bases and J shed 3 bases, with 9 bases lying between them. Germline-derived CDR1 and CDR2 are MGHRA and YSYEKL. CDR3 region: CASSQDIRDYNEQFF. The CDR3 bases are TGCGCCAGCAGCCAAGATATACGGGACTACAATGAGCAGTTCTTC.